The T cell receptor (beta chain) described here comes from a study of T cell clusters in autoimmune cytopenias. TRB amplification used 200 to 250 ng of peripheral blood genomic DNA. CDR1 and CDR2 (germline): LNHDA, SQIVND (reference sequence). The CDR3 loop spans 13 amino acids. One tube held mixed TRB-A and TRB-B primer pools for touch-down PCR. TCRdb derives one entry per CDR3 protein from the multiplex PCR reads, leaving out DNA. Recorded for this sample: approximately 8,100 distinct CDR3 sequences. The receptor was derived from a human donor with an autoimmune cytopenia or autoimmune hepatitis (not recorded which). V gene TRBV19 combines with J gene TRBJ1-4; the TCRdb D gene call, TRBD1, has no DNA to confirm it. Source material: peripheral blood. CDR3: CASSAWDSEKLFF.